The 19 T cell receptor beta chains in this list originate from one sample, sequenced in a study of T cell responses to AZD1222 COVID-19 vaccine. Sequenced by immunoSEQ multiplex PCR; TCRdb stores in-frame clones only, minus some. The table includes about 180,000 clones, just over 85% detected once. This specimen was peripheral blood, taken on day 0 of AZD1222 vaccination. The receptors were gathered from an adult in good health.

The rearrangement joins TRBV15 to TRBJ1-2; tentatively, D is TRBD1 (6 bases). CDR3 length: 13 amino acids. Germline CDR1 LNHNV, CDR2 YYDKDF (reference sequence). Trimming shortened V by 6 bases and J by 3 bases, and 11 bases separated the two germline ends. The CDR3 loop reads CATRDDRHYGYTF. DNA of the CDR3: TGTGCCACCAGAGACGACAGGCACTATGGCTACACCTTC. Using reference TRBV15 and TRBJ1-2 for the parts outside the CDR3, the full variable domain is DAMVIQNPRYQVTQFGKPVTLSCSQTLNHNVMYWYQQKSSQAPKLLFHYYDKDFNNEADTPDNFQSRRPNTSFCFLDIRSPGLGDTAMYLCATRDDRHYGYTFGSGTRLTVV.

The chain joins TRBV7-9 to TRBJ2-2; D remains ambiguous. V lost 0 bases, J lost 1 base, and 6 bases lay in between. Germline CDR1 and CDR2: SEHNR and FQNEAQ (reference sequence). The CDR3 has 15 residues. CDR3 nucleotides: TGTGCCAGCAGCTTAGCAGTGGGGAACACCGGGGAGCTGTTTTTT. It yields the protein CASSLAVGNTGELFF.

The J gene is TRBJ2-7, the V gene TRBV20-1, with 10 bases identical to TRBD1. Germline lookup yields CDR1 DFQATT and CDR2 SNEGSKA (reference sequence). V shed 3 bases and J 2 bases; nucleotides not matched to a gene: 7. CDR3 length: 15 residues. CDR3 region: CSASDSGTGAYEQYF. Here the CDR3 DNA reads TGCAGTGCTAGTGATTCCGGGACAGGGGCCTACGAGCAGTACTTC.

The chain links TRBV10-2 to TRBJ1-2; D is undetermined. V was shortened by 7 bases and J by 4 bases, with 16 bases between the two germline ends. This CDR3 contains 14 residues. Germline lookup yields CDR1 WSHSY and CDR2 SAAADI. CDR3 amino acids: CASTFKQESYGYTF. The CDR3 region has the DNA TGCGCCAGCACCTTCAAGCAAGAAAGCTATGGCTACACCTTC.

This chain connects TRBV6-2 or TRBV6-3 to TRBJ2-5, with D hard to call. CDR1 is MNHEY and CDR2 is SVGEGT in the germline V gene. Deletions cut 2 bases from V and 5 bases from J, with 21 bases between. The length of the CDR3 is 17 residues. CDR3 sequence: CASSYESRQLGRETQYF. The CDR3 nucleotides are TGTGCCAGCAGTTACGAATCCAGGCAACTTGGTCGGGAGACCCAGTACTTC.

The chain is built from TRBV28 and TRBJ1-3; D gene unclear. The CDR3 length is 17 residues. Germline assignment: CDR1 MDHEN and CDR2 SYDVKM. V was trimmed by 5 bases and J by 0 bases, leaving 17 bases between them. This CDR3 reads CASSPKVRRSSGNTIYF. The CDR3 bases are TGTGCCAGCAGTCCAAAGGTACGGCGAAGCTCTGGAAACACCATATATTTT.

This clone turned up a few times. The chain uses TRBV27 and TRBJ2-7, with 10 bases aligning to TRBD2. CDR3 length equals 17 residues. CDR1 and CDR2 from the germline V gene are MNHEY and SMNVEV (reference sequence). The V and J ends lost 6 bases and 3 bases, in that order; junction bases with no gene match: 14. In nucleotides, the CDR3 is TGTGCCAGCAGCCCTTGGGCTAGCGGGGGTTTAGACTACGAGCAGTACTTC. Translating it yields CASSPWASGGLDYEQYF.

This clone was seen just once. V and J are TRBV9 and TRBJ1-1, with D maybe TRBD1 (5 bases). V dropped 3 bases and J dropped 10 bases, with 13 bases sitting between them. In germline, CDR1 is SGDLS, CDR2 YYNGEE. The CDR3 spans 12 residues. CDR3 nucleotide sequence: TGTGCCAGCAGCGGACCAGGGCTAGGAGCTTTCTTT. This codes for CASSGPGLGAFF.

The rearrangement uses TRBV18 and TRBJ1-1, with D possibly matching TRBD1 (5 bases). The germline V and J ends were trimmed by 3 bases and 0 bases, with 8 bases remaining between them. This CDR3 spans 14 amino acids. Germline CDR1 and CDR2: KGHSH and LQKENI. CDR3 coding DNA: TGTGCCAGCTCACCGACAGCCTTGAACACTGAAGCTTTCTTT. Translation gives CASSPTALNTEAFF. Together with reference TRBV18 and TRBJ1-1, the CDR3 gives the full variable domain: NAGVMQNPRHLVRRRGQEARLRCSPMKGHSHVYWYRQLPEEGLKFMVYLQKENIIDESGMPKERFSAEFPKEGPSILRIQQVVRGDSAAYFCASSPTALNTEAFFGQGTRLTVV.

This chain joins TRBV18 and TRBJ1-1; D gene unclear. The V end was cut by 3 bases, the J end by 1 base, with 9 bases between. CDR3 length: 14 amino acids. CDR1 is KGHSH, CDR2 LQKENI, per germline. CDR3 nucleotide sequence: TGTGCCAGCTCACCCTCAAGGGAGAACACTGAAGCTTTCTTT. Translation gives CASSPSRENTEAFF.

This sequence joins TRBV6-5 and TRBJ2-7; D not certain. Germline assignment: CDR1 MNHEY and CDR2 SVGAGI. The CDR3 covers 12 residues. The ends were cut back, 0 bases at V and 6 bases at J, with 6 bases in the middle. The CDR3 bases are TGTGCCAGCAGTTACTCGAGAGCCGAGCAGTACTTC. Protein sequence: CASSYSRAEQYF.

The rearrangement joins TRBV12-3 or TRBV12-4 to TRBJ2-1; maybe TRBD2 (5 bases). This CDR3 contains 12 residues. Trimming took 5 bases from V and 7 from J, leaving 9 bases between them. The CDR3 sequence: CASSRTENEQFF. The DNA of the CDR3 is TGTGCCAGCAGTAGGACTGAAAATGAGCAGTTCTTC.

The genes are TRBV5-6 and TRBJ2-7, with a weak D call TRBD1 (6 bases). The CDR3 totals 14 residues. Germline CDR1 reads SGHDT; CDR2 reads YYEEEE. Trimming pared 3 bases from V and 6 bases from J, leaving 16 bases between. The CDR3 DNA follows: TGTGCCAGCAGCTGGGGCACAGGGTCCCGCGAGCAGTACTTC. This gives the protein CASSWGTGSREQYF.

The rearrangement joins TRBV27 to TRBJ1-1; D not resolved. The CDR3 sequence is 13 residues long. Trimming cost V 6 bases and J 6 bases, with 14 bases left between them. Germline CDR1 reads MNHEY; CDR2 reads SMNVEV (reference sequence). The CDR3 region has the DNA TGTGCCAGCAGGCCCCTGGGCGAATCTGAAGCTTTCTTT. It is translated as CASRPLGESEAFF.

The genes are TRBV30 and TRBJ2-7; D might be TRBD2 (6 bases). V was trimmed by 3 bases and J by 1 base, leaving 13 bases between them. The CDR3 contains 14 residues. Germline V CDR1 and CDR2: GTSNPN, SVGIG (reference sequence). CDR3: CAWREGGQSYEQYF. DNA of the CDR3: TGTGCCTGGAGGGAGGGCGGGCAGTCCTACGAGCAGTACTTC.

This clone appeared once. The chain employs TRBV7-2 and TRBJ2-3, with D perhaps TRBD2 (6 bases). This CDR3 region has 13 residues. Deletions cut 2 bases from V and 6 bases from J, with 9 bases between. Germline values: CDR1 SGHTA, CDR2 FQGNSA. The CDR3 nucleotides read TGTGCCAGCAGCTTATTAGCGGCGGATACGCAGTATTTT. As protein: CASSLLAADTQYF.

J is TRBJ1-1 and V is TRBV5-8; 7 bases fit TRBD1. CDR1 is SGHTS and CDR2 is YDEGEE in the germline V gene. CDR3 length: 15 residues. J was trimmed by 4 bases and V by 4 bases; bases with no gene match: 10. CDR3 nucleotides: TGTGCCAGCAGCCCCTTGGGACAGAAGGGCACTGAAGCTTTCTTT. This translates into CASSPLGQKGTEAFF. The whole variable domain, filled in from reference TRBV5-8 and TRBJ1-1, reads EAGVTQSPTHLIKTRGQQATLRCSPISGHTSVYWYQQALGLGLQFLLWYDEGEERNRGNFPPRFSGRQFPNYSSELNVNALELEDSALYLCASSPLGQKGTEAFFGQGTRLTVV.

CDR3 sequence (DNA): TGTGCCAGCTCACCGCTGGGACAGGCGGGCTACACCTTC. This codes for CASSPLGQAGYTF. The chain has TRBV18 and TRBJ1-2; TRBD1 aligns across 8 bases. CDR1 is KGHSH, CDR2 LQKENI, per germline. V lost 3 bases to trimming and J lost 8 bases; unmatched junction nucleotides: 5. This CDR3 comprises 13 residues.

The chain uses TRBV23-1 and TRBJ1-1; 7 bases align to TRBD1. TRBV23-1 is classed as an ORF, of uncertain function. J gave up 4 bases and V 9 bases, and 2 bases lay outside the gene matches. The CDR3 length is 11 residues. The CDR3 region is CASPGGTEAFF. In nucleotides, the CDR3 is TGCGCCAGTCCAGGGGGCACTGAAGCTTTCTTT.